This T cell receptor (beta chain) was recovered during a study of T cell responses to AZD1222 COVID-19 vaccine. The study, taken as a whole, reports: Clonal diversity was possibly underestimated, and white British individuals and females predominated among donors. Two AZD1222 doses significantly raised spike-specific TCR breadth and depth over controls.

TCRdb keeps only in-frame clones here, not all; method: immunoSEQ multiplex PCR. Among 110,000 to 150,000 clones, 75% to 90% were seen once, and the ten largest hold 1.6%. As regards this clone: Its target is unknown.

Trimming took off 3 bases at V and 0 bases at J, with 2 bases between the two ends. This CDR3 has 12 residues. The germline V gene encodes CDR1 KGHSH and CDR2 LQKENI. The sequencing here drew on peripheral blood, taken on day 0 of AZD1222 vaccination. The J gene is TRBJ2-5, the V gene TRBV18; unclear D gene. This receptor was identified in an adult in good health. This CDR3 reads CASSPYQETQYF. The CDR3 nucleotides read TGTGCCAGCTCACCTTACCAAGAGACCCAGTACTTC. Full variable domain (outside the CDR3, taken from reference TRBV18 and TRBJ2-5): NAGVMQNPRHLVRRRGQEARLRCSPMKGHSHVYWYRQLPEEGLKFMVYLQKENIIDESGMPKERFSAEFPKEGPSILRIQQVVRGDSAAYFCASSPYQETQYFGPGTRLLVL.